The next 6 T cell receptor beta chains were all read from a single sample in a study of T-cell memory formation after mild COVID-19. TCRdb re-called the 5' RACE reads with MiXCR, one entry per CDR3 protein. The sample includes under 400,000 distinct CDR3 sequences, over 25% of them seen just once. The sample was PBMCs or a T cell subset sorted from them (not recorded which). These receptors were taken from an adult woman who had mild COVID-19 (a few samples of this study predate the infection). Cell type and time point are not known.

This clonotype was seen many times. This rearrangement joins TRBV20-1 to TRBJ1-1; a weak D match, TRBD1 (6 bases). The ends were cut back, 5 bases at V and 1 base at J, with 14 bases in the middle. CDR1 is DFQATT and CDR2 is SNEGSKA in the germline V gene (reference sequence). This CDR3 spans 14 amino acids. The CDR3 is CSAAPGAGNTEAFF. In nucleotides, the CDR3 is TGCAGTGCTGCCCCGGGGGCGGGGAACACTGAAGCTTTCTTT.

The chain combines TRBV5-1 with TRBJ1-1, with D unclear. The CDR3 is made up of 16 amino acids. V gave up 5 bases and J gave up 3 bases, with 20 bases separating them. In germline, CDR1 is SGHRS, CDR2 YFSETQ. The chain's CDR3 is CASRDTTDYGDTEAFF. CDR3 bases: TGCGCCAGCAGAGATACGACGGACTATGGGGACACTGAAGCTTTCTTT.

V is TRBV28 and J is TRBJ2-3; D is uncertain. V was shortened by 3 bases and J by 7 bases, with 29 bases between the two germline ends. The CDR3 is 19 amino acids. Germline CDR1 reads MDHEN; CDR2 reads SYDVKM. The CDR3 nucleotides are TGTGCCAGCAGTTTTCCCAAGATAGGGCCCAGAGCTACCATCCATACGCAGTATTTT. It translates to CASSFPKIGPRATIHTQYF.

This clonotype was recorded only once. This chain links TRBV6-5 with TRBJ2-5; D may correspond to TRBD1 or TRBD2 (5 bases each). The CDR3 has 18 amino acids. CDR1 and CDR2 (germline): MNHEY, SVGAGI. V shed 2 bases and J shed 1 base, with 20 bases lying between them. Here the CDR3 reads CASSYEPPGTVSQETQYF. The CDR3 bases are TGTGCCAGCAGTTACGAACCCCCCGGGACGGTGAGCCAAGAGACCCAGTACTTC.

The chain recombines TRBV29-1 with TRBJ2-1, with a weak D call TRBD1 (7 bases). Trimming shortened V by 4 bases and J by 6 bases, and 13 bases separated the two germline ends. The CDR3 runs 13 residues. Germline V CDR1 and CDR2: SQVTM, ANQGSEA. The CDR3 is CSVGGTAINEQFF. The DNA of the CDR3 is TGCAGCGTTGGCGGGACAGCCATCAATGAGCAGTTCTTC.

The genes are TRBV3-1 and TRBJ2-7; D perhaps matches TRBD1 (5 bases). This CDR3 is built from 14 residues. From germline, CDR1 is LGHDT and CDR2 YNNKEL (reference sequence). The ends were cut back, 2 bases at V and 3 bases at J, with 11 bases in the middle. This CDR3 is CASSQPTGFYEQYF. As DNA, the CDR3 is TGTGCCAGCAGCCAACCTACAGGTTTCTACGAGCAGTACTTC.